The clone carrying this TCR beta chain counts as medium-sized. Here immunoSEQ multiplex PCR was the method, and the copy in TCRdb shows in-frame clones only, minus some. The sample yields around 15,000 clones, more than 25% seen once. These data come from a study of graft-versus-host responses after intestinal transplantation. Trimming took 11 bases from V and 4 from J; bases not matched to a gene: 10. From germline, CDR1 is ENHRY and CDR2 SYGVKD. CDR3 size: 14 residues. The source is a human patient who received an intestinal transplant. The chain recombines TRBV10-3 with TRBJ2-2; 7 nucleotides line up with TRBD1. The specimen was alloreactive CD4+ T cells from a mixed lymphocyte reaction culture, collected before intestinal transplant. Subset described: CFSE-low proliferating T cells sorted from roughly six-day pre-transplant mixed lymphocyte reaction (GvH or HvG direction). Written as DNA, the CDR3 is TGTGCCTCTACAGGGGAGATTAGCACCGGGGAGCTGTTTTTT. Protein sequence: CASTGEISTGELFF.